These 5 T cell receptor beta chains share one sample of origin, sequenced in a study of T-cell reconstitution after alpha-beta-depleted transplantation in children. Molecular barcoding with unique molecular identifiers was used for the TCRbeta library. TCRdb reprocessed the PCR reads with MiXCR, giving one entry per CDR3 protein. The data contain 4,000 to 4,500 distinct CDR3 sequences, roughly 12% of them singletons. Sequencing used PBMCs, mostly from graft donor cells, obtained 60 days after TCRalphabeta/CD19-depleted stem cell transplant. All receptors come from a male patient aged 2-10 years who had a stem cell transplant for acute lymphoblastic leukemia, so the T cells may come from the graft donor.

In its sample, this clonotype was seen many times. The V and J genes are TRBV18 and TRBJ1-3, with D unclear. This CDR3 has 12 residues. The V end lost 3 bases, the J end lost 3 bases, and 3 bases lay between the germline ends. CDR1 and CDR2 from the germline V gene are KGHSH and LQKENI. The CDR3 DNA is TGTGCCAGCTCACCGGATGGAAACACCATATATTTT. As protein: CASSPDGNTIYF.

This clonotype was seen at least ten times. The V call is TRBV5-4, the J call TRBJ2-1; 10 bases line up with TRBD2. V lost 3 bases, J lost 7 bases, and 16 bases stayed unmatched. CDR1 is SGHNT and CDR2 is YYREEE in the germline V gene (reference sequence). The CDR3 is made up of 18 amino acids. DNA for the CDR3: TGTGCCAGCAGCTCAGGGAGTAGCGGGGGGCCCCTTGTTAATGAGCAGTTCTTC. Translating it yields CASSSGSSGGPLVNEQFF.

At least ten counts were recorded for this clonotype. J is TRBJ2-1 and V is TRBV7-6; weak D call: TRBD1 (6 bases). Germline values: CDR1 SGHVS, CDR2 FNYEAQ. The CDR3 extends over 12 amino acids. Trimming stripped 1 base from V and 10 bases from J, with 8 bases between. The CDR3: CASSLGGHEQFF. For the CDR3, the DNA is TGTGCCAGCAGCTTAGGGGGGCACGAGCAGTTCTTC. The full variable domain, completed using reference TRBV7-6 and TRBJ2-1, is GAGVSQSPRYKVTKRGQDVALRCDPISGHVSLYWYRQALGQGPEFLTYFNYEAQQDKSGLPNDRFSAERPEGSISTLTIQRTEQRDSAMYRCASSLGGHEQFFGPGTRLTVL.

This clonotype was recorded many times. This chain joins TRBV10-3 and TRBJ1-2, with D possibly TRBD1 on 5 matching bases. Trimming took off 8 bases at V and 2 bases at J, with 12 bases between the two ends. Germline CDR1 and CDR2: ENHRY and SYGVKD. This CDR3 comprises 13 residues. CDR3 amino acids: CAIPRRGNYGYTF. The CDR3 DNA reads TGTGCCATCCCCCGTCGGGGGAACTATGGCTACACCTTC.

The sample holds many counts of this clonotype. V and J are TRBV10-3 and TRBJ1-4; D call uncertain. The CDR3 length is 13 residues. Germline values: CDR1 ENHRY, CDR2 SYGVKD. Trimming took 6 bases from V and 0 from J, leaving 5 bases between them. CDR3 protein: CAIRSATNEKLFF. CDR3 nucleotides: TGTGCCATCAGGAGTGCAACTAATGAAAAACTGTTTTTT.